Shown below are 10 T cell receptor beta chains from a single sample sequenced in a study of shared clonotypes between healthy human individuals. Sequencing used immunoSEQ multiplex PCR; TCRdb keeps in-frame clones, though not all of them. The sample has roughly 2,500,000 clones, over 85% seen once. The sample comprised naive CD4+ T cells from PBMCs. Subset here: CD45RA+ positively selected. These receptors all come from a man between 18 and 35 years old in good health. Some clones in this sample may be carry-over from other donors' samples.

This chain uses TRBV6-5 with TRBJ2-5; D remains ambiguous. V lost 4 bases, J lost 1 base, and 7 bases lay in between. The CDR3 is 13 amino acids. Germline-derived CDR1 and CDR2 are MNHEY and SVGAGI. The CDR3 DNA sequence: TGTGCCAGCAGTTCCCGGGTCCAAGAGACCCAGTACTTC. It codes for CASSSRVQETQYF.

The chain employs TRBV6-5 and TRBJ2-1, with TRBD2 identical over 8 bases. Germline CDR1 is MNHEY and CDR2 is SVGAGI. J gave up 0 bases and V 4 bases, and 5 bases lay outside the gene matches. CDR3 length equals 16 residues. The CDR3 loop is CASSSTSAYSYNEQFF. The CDR3 DNA sequence: TGTGCCAGCAGTTCGACTAGCGCCTACTCCTACAATGAGCAGTTCTTC.

The chain uses TRBV14 and TRBJ2-1, with D possibly TRBD2 on 6 matching bases. The V and J ends lost 2 bases and 0 bases respectively, with 11 bases between them. Germline values: CDR1 SGHDN, CDR2 FVKESK. CDR3 length: 16 amino acids. The CDR3 spells CASSQLEGSSYNEQFF. The CDR3 bases are TGTGCCAGCAGCCAATTGGAGGGGAGCTCCTACAATGAGCAGTTCTTC.

Notes on this clone: Other nucleotide sequences in the sample specify the same CDR3. The chain recombines TRBV28 with TRBJ1-5; no reliable D call. Trimming stripped 6 bases from V and 7 bases from J, with 7 bases between. The CDR3 runs to 11 residues. Germline V CDR1 and CDR2: MDHEN, SYDVKM. The CDR3 DNA reads TGTGCCAGCAGCTTGGAACAGCCCCAGCATTTT. This gives the protein CASSLEQPQHF.

The chain employs TRBV6-5 and TRBJ2-1; 11 bases are a match to TRBD2. J lost 8 bases, V lost 0 bases, and 6 bases had no gene match. Germline loops: CDR1 MNHEY, CDR2 SVGAGI. The CDR3 is 16 residues long. CDR3 coding DNA: TGTGCCAGCAGTTACTCCCTAGCGGGAGGCGGGGATGAGCAGTTCTTC. Protein sequence: CASSYSLAGGGDEQFF.

The CDR3 loop reads CASSSPGQGATNEKLFF. The CDR3 DNA follows: TGTGCCAGCAGTTCACCGGGACAGGGTGCAACTAATGAAAAACTGTTTTTT. The chain uses TRBV28 and TRBJ1-4, with TRBD1 identical over 9 bases. The CDR3 runs to 17 residues. V lost 4 bases and J lost 0; bases outside the gene matches: 6. Germline V gene sequence: CDR1 MDHEN, CDR2 SYDVKM.

The gene calls are TRBV7-8 and TRBJ2-7; 8 nucleotides line up with TRBD2. The V gene's germline CDR1 is SGHVS and CDR2 FQNEAQ. The CDR3 spans 12 residues. V was clipped by 5 bases and J by 11 bases; unmatched bases: 8. The CDR3 loop is CASSDSGTREYF. The CDR3 DNA is TGTGCCAGCAGCGATAGCGGGACACGTGAGTACTTC.

DNA of the CDR3: TGTGCCAGCAGTGCAACGGGGGACTCCTACGAGCAGTACTTC. Translating it yields CASSATGDSYEQYF. The V gene is TRBV6-1, the J gene TRBJ2-7, with a weak D call TRBD2 (6 bases). Germline V gives CDR1 MNHNS, CDR2 SASEGT. The CDR3 contains 14 residues. V was shortened by 4 bases and J by 0 bases, with 10 bases between the two germline ends.

This chain joins TRBV28 and TRBJ2-7, with 7 bases that match TRBD1. Trimming removed 1 base from V and 5 bases from J; junction bases left unmatched: 5. The CDR3 covers 14 residues. CDR1 MDHEN and CDR2 SYDVKM come from the germline V gene. DNA of the CDR3: TGTGCCAGCAGTTTATCCGACAGGGAAGACGAGCAGTACTTC. Its translation: CASSLSDREDEQYF.

This chain uses TRBV29-1 with TRBJ2-7; D may be TRBD2 (6 bases). This CDR3 is 14 amino acids long. The germline V gene has CDR1 SQVTM and CDR2 ANQGSEA. Between the trimmed V and J ends, which lost 4 bases and 0 bases, there was a span of 13 bases. CDR3 amino acids: CSVARDSSSYEQYF. The CDR3 bases are TGCAGCGTTGCTAGGGACTCTAGCTCCTACGAGCAGTACTTC.